Given below is one T cell receptor (beta chain) in context. This specimen comes from a study of technical replicates of blood from four donors. Sequencing used immunoSEQ multiplex PCR; TCRdb keeps in-frame clones, though not all of them. The sample consists of around 72,000 clones, approximately 91% of them appearing once. Trimming removed 5 bases from V and 6 bases from J; junction bases left unmatched: 10. Germline V gene lookup returns CDR1 SGHTA and CDR2 FQGNSA. CDR3 length: 14 residues. The chain recombines TRBV7-2 with TRBJ2-7; 7 bases align to TRBD1. The sequence came from a human donor in good health. Some clones in this sample may be carry-over from other donors' samples. The sequencing input was PBMCs. CDR3 sequence: CASSPGQNSREQYF. The CDR3 bases are TGTGCCAGCAGCCCGGGACAGAATAGTCGCGAGCAGTACTTC.